These 7 T cell receptor beta chains were all obtained from the same sample, sequenced in a study of tumor and adjacent non-tumor tissue in lung cancer. RNA was extracted from bulk tissue without any cell sorting. Distant lung tissue was collected more than 3 cm away from the tumor edge. A modified ARM-PCR protocol with three rounds of nested PCR amplified TCRbeta. TCRdb ran MiXCR on the multiplex PCR reads and lists one entry per CDR3 protein. The sample carries 100,000 or so distinct CDR3 sequences, roughly 80% recorded once. The sequenced sample consisted of distant non-tumor lung tissue. These receptors came from a man aged 55 to 70 with small cell lung cancer.

Turning to this clonotype: This may come from a read error, since a much larger clone is one base off. The V and J genes are TRBV12-3 or TRBV12-4 and TRBJ2-2, with a possible D match to TRBD2 (5 bases). Trimming took off 4 bases at V and 2 bases at J, with 11 bases between the two ends. The CDR3 is 15 residues long. The DNA for the CDR3 is TGTGCCAGCAGTTCTGACTACCCAAACACCGGGGAGCTGTTTTTT. This codes for CASSSDYPNTGELFF.

This sequence joins TRBV29-1 and TRBJ1-4, with 9 positions matching TRBD1. Germline CDR1 is SQVTM and CDR2 is ANQGSEA. This CDR3 region has 15 residues. V lost 6 bases, J lost 5 bases, and 10 bases stayed unmatched. CDR3 region: CSVGTGGFKNEKLFF. The CDR3 coding sequence is TGCAGCGTGGGAACAGGGGGCTTTAAGAATGAAAAACTGTTTTTT. The entire variable domain, with the rest obtained from reference TRBV29-1 and TRBJ1-4, is as follows: SAVISQKPSRDICQRGTSLTIQCQVDSQVTMMFWYRQQPGQSLTLIATANQGSEATYESGFVIDKFPISRPNLTFSTLTVSNMSPEDSSIYLCSVGTGGFKNEKLFFGSGTQLSVL.

Regarding this clonotype: At one end the junction does not follow the germline gene, possibly because of a read error. The chain carries TRBV20-1 and TRBJ1-1, with D unclear. The CDR3 length is 14 residues. The germline CDR1 and CDR2 sequences are DFQATT and SNEGSKA (reference sequence). This CDR3 is CSARDHGGNTEAYF. In DNA form, the CDR3 reads TGCAGTGCTAGAGATCACGGCGGGAACACTGAAGCTTACTTC.

Turning to this clonotype: At one end, the junction sequence differs from germline, possibly due to a read error. The chain has TRBV28 and TRBJ2-7, with D possibly being TRBD1 (6 bases). The CDR3 consists of 13 residues. CDR1 is MDHEN and CDR2 is SYDVKM in the germline V gene. CDR3 bases: TGTGCCAGCAGTCTTTTTGACAGGACTGAGCACTACTTC. Protein: CASSLFDRTEHYF.

About this clonotype itself: A junction boundary mismatches the germline segment, possibly from a read error. The chain has TRBV12-3 or TRBV12-4 and TRBJ2-2; 13 bases align to TRBD2. This CDR3 contains 16 residues. As DNA, the CDR3 is TGTGTCAGCAGCCGGACTAGCGGGAGACAGACCTGGGAGCTGTTTTTT. Protein: CVSSRTSGRQTWELFF.

For this clonotype: One end of the junction fails to match germline, which may point to a read error. The rearrangement uses TRBV5-4 and TRBJ2-5; 7 positions match TRBD2. The CDR3 totals 15 residues. Looked up from germline, CDR1 is SGHNT and CDR2 is YYREEE (reference sequence). The CDR3: CASSLGAGVGESQYF. In nucleotides, the CDR3 is TGTGCCAGCAGCTTGGGGGCGGGAGTGGGGGAGAGCCAGTACTTC.

Comment on this clonotype: One end of the junction varies from germline; a read error may be responsible. This rearrangement joins TRBV5-1 to TRBJ2-1, with D hard to call. Germline CDR1 is SGHRS and CDR2 is YFSETQ. The CDR3 is 14 amino acids. CDR3 in amino acids: CASSLQETYIEHFF. The CDR3 region has the DNA TGCGCCAGCAGCTTGCAGGAAACCTACATTGAGCATTTCTTC.